This entry is about one T cell receptor beta chain. The antigen is unknown. The data derive from a study of blood T cells in healthy people across ages. Whole-study results and caveats: Roughly linear declines in TCR beta diversity per million T cells occurred with age.

Trimming left V 0 bases short and J 4 bases short, with 19 bases between. Germline lookup yields CDR1 SQVTM and CDR2 ANQGSEA. CDR3 length: 16 residues. Primed by a sample-barcoded 5' primer and a J-beta primer mix, a second PCR proceeded for about 7 to 11 cycles. All cDNA molecules were each tagged by a template-switch adaptor with 12 random nucleotides. One entry per CDR3 protein, called by TCRdb with MiXCR from the 5' RACE reads. The sample has over 950,000 distinct CDR3 sequences; roughly 51% are singletons. This receptor was identified in a woman in her sixties or seventies in good health. The chain couples TRBV29-1 to TRBJ2-7; D is possibly TRBD1 or TRBD2 (5 bases each). Sequencing used blood. CDR3 protein: CSVEDPPGQGSYEQYF. The CDR3 coding sequence is TGCAGCGTTGAAGACCCGCCGGGGCAGGGTTCGTACGAGCAGTACTTC.